One sample yielded the 19 T cell receptor beta chains listed below, sequenced in a study of neoadjuvant nivolumab and ipilimumab in lung cancer. Using immunoSEQ multiplex PCR, the repertoire was profiled, and TCRdb retains in-frame clones only, with some absent. Here the sample spans approximately 29,000 clones, approximately 90% being singletons. The sample in question was peripheral blood, obtained after neoadjuvant nivolumab, alone or with ipilimumab, at or shortly before surgery. Receptor source: an adult with non-small cell lung cancer.

The chain uses TRBV5-4 and TRBJ2-7; 11 nucleotides align to TRBD2. The CDR3 runs to 15 residues. V lost 4 bases, J lost 5 bases, and 8 bases stayed unmatched. Germline lookup yields CDR1 SGHNT and CDR2 YYREEE (reference sequence). The CDR3 DNA follows: TGTGCCAGCAGCGCCGCCGTAGCGGGGGGGAACGAGCAGTACTTC. Translated: CASSAAVAGGNEQYF.

J is TRBJ2-7 and V is TRBV10-3; TRBD1 agrees at 8 bases. This CDR3 has 14 residues. V gave up 6 bases and J gave up 3 bases; unmatched junction bases: 7. CDR1 is ENHRY and CDR2 is SYGVKD in the germline V gene. The CDR3 region has the DNA TGTGCCATCAGCCCGGGACAGGTAGTCTACGAGCAGTACTTC. Amino acid sequence: CAISPGQVVYEQYF.

The chain combines TRBV6-6 with TRBJ1-2; TRBD1 aligns across 7 bases. The germline gives CDR1 MNHNY, CDR2 SVGAGI (reference sequence). The J segment lost 6 bases and the V segment lost 6 bases, leaving 4 bases of the junction unmatched. This CDR3 is built from 12 residues. DNA for the CDR3: TGTGCCAGCAGCCTAACAGGGGATGGCTACACCTTC. Amino acids: CASSLTGDGYTF.

The chain couples TRBV5-8 to TRBJ2-6, with D tentatively TRBD1 (7 bases). Per the germline V gene, CDR1 is SGHTS and CDR2 is YDEGEE. The CDR3 is made up of 18 amino acids. The V gene lost 4 bases and the J gene lost 1 base, with 18 bases spanning the gap. CDR3 region: CASSTNRGGVSGANVLTF. For the CDR3, the DNA is TGTGCCAGCAGCACTAACAGGGGAGGTGTATCTGGGGCCAACGTCCTGACTTTC.

Only one count was recorded for this clone. The chain is built from TRBV5-5 and TRBJ1-6; D remains ambiguous. V lost 1 base and J 3 bases, leaving 14 bases between the germline ends. In germline, CDR1 is SGHKS, CDR2 YYEKEE (reference sequence). This CDR3 is built from 17 residues. The CDR3 bases are TGTGCCAGCAGCTTGTCATCAGGTATCCTCTATAATTCACCCCTCCACTTT. This encodes CASSLSSGILYNSPLHF.

The rearrangement uses TRBV2 and TRBJ2-7, with D perhaps given as TRBD1 or TRBD2 (6 bases each). Trimming stripped 8 bases from V and 2 bases from J, with 19 bases between. The length of the CDR3 is 15 residues. From germline, CDR1 is SNHLY and CDR2 FYNNEI. Here the CDR3 DNA reads TGTGCCAGCCGCATAAACAGGGAGGCCACCTACGAGCAGTACTTC. Translating it yields CASRINREATYEQYF.

The J gene is TRBJ1-1, the V gene TRBV10-3, with D maybe TRBD1 (5 bases). Per the germline V gene, CDR1 is ENHRY and CDR2 is SYGVKD. V was clipped by 0 bases and J by 0 bases, with 8 bases between them. The CDR3 covers 15 residues. The CDR3 DNA reads as TGTGCCATCAGTGAGTCGGTCAGGGTGAACACTGAAGCTTTCTTT. Translating gives CAISESVRVNTEAFF.

The V gene is TRBV6-6, the J gene TRBJ2-2; a weak D match, TRBD2 (5 bases). This CDR3 spans 15 amino acids. CDR1 MNHNY and CDR2 SVGAGI come from the germline V gene (reference sequence). V lost 0 bases, J lost 4 bases, and 9 bases lay in between. CDR3 coding DNA: TGTGCCAGCAGTTACTCGGACGAGGGCACCGGGGAGCTGTTTTTT. It is translated as CASSYSDEGTGELFF.

This clone was detected a few times. The chain joins TRBV9 to TRBJ2-3, with unresolved D. The ends were cut back, 0 bases at V and 1 base at J, with 9 bases in the middle. Looked up from germline, CDR1 is SGDLS and CDR2 is YYNGEE. This CDR3 contains 15 residues. The CDR3 loop reads CASSVAWVGTDTQYF. CDR3 sequence (DNA): TGTGCCAGCAGCGTAGCTTGGGTGGGCACAGATACGCAGTATTTT.

The V gene is TRBV7-9, the J gene TRBJ2-7; D may match TRBD1 or TRBD2 (5 bases each). V gave up 1 base and J gave up 0 bases, with 10 bases separating them. Germline CDR1 is SEHNR and CDR2 is FQNEAQ (reference sequence). This CDR3 comprises 15 residues. The CDR3 protein is CASSLGGADSYEQYF. The CDR3 DNA reads TGTGCCAGCAGCTTAGGAGGGGCGGACTCCTACGAGCAGTACTTC.

The chain links TRBV9 to TRBJ2-7; TRBD2 might be the D (5 bases). The V gene's germline CDR1 is SGDLS and CDR2 YYNGEE. The CDR3 is made up of 12 amino acids. Trimming shortened V by 4 bases and J by 5 bases, and 10 bases separated the two germline ends. The CDR3 DNA sequence: TGTGCCAGCAGCCCGTCGGGAAACGAGCAGTACTTC. Its translation is CASSPSGNEQYF.

The chain employs TRBV11-2 and TRBJ1-1; 7 bases line up with TRBD1. Germline V gene sequence: CDR1 SGHAT, CDR2 FQNNGV. Losses at the gene ends were 6 bases for V and 1 base for J; bases not matched to a gene: 5. CDR3 size: 14 residues. The CDR3 coding sequence is TGTGCCAGCAGTTCCAACAGGGGGAACACTGAAGCTTTCTTT. It specifies CASSSNRGNTEAFF.

The rearrangement joins TRBV5-1 to TRBJ1-4; 7 bases align to TRBD1. V trimming: 2 bases; J trimming: 6 bases; junction bases outside the gene matches: 1. The CDR3 contains 13 residues. CDR1 is SGHRS, CDR2 YFSETQ, per germline. The CDR3, as DNA: TGCGCCAGCAGCTTAACAGGGGATGAAAAACTGTTTTTT. Translation: CASSLTGDEKLFF.

The genes are TRBV25-1 and TRBJ1-2; no firm D call. This CDR3 spans 11 amino acids. Germline lookup yields CDR1 MGHDK and CDR2 SYGVNS. V lost 7 bases to trimming and J lost 5 bases, with 8 bases between them. CDR3 nucleotides: TGTGCCAGCATTCCAGTTTATGGCTACACCTTC. Protein: CASIPVYGYTF.

V usage is TRBV6-5 and J usage is TRBJ2-7; TRBD2 is a possible D gene (5 bases). In germline, CDR1 is MNHEY, CDR2 SVGAGI. This CDR3 spans 10 amino acids. V shed 8 bases and J shed 3 bases, with 5 bases lying between them. CDR3 loop: CASGLYEQYF. CDR3 DNA sequence: TGTGCCAGCGGACTCTACGAGCAGTACTTC.

The J gene is TRBJ1-1, the V gene TRBV29-1; no clear D gene. CDR1 is SQVTM, CDR2 ANQGSEA, per germline. V lost 3 bases to trimming and J lost 4 bases, with 9 bases between them. The CDR3 extends over 12 amino acids. The CDR3 spells CSVDPQATEAFF. The CDR3 DNA reads TGCAGCGTTGATCCTCAGGCCACTGAAGCTTTCTTT.

The chain employs TRBV5-6 and TRBJ2-5, with D possibly being TRBD2 (7 bases). Trimming took off 5 bases at V and 5 bases at J, with 22 bases between the two ends. This CDR3 spans 16 amino acids. Germline V gene data show CDR1 as SGHDT and CDR2 as YYEEEE. The CDR3 region has the DNA TGTGCCAGCAGAAGGTGGGGGGGCCTTTACCTCGAGACCCAGTACTTC. Protein: CASRRWGGLYLETQYF.

The chain has TRBV29-1 and TRBJ1-3; no definite D call. The V gene's germline CDR1 is SQVTM and CDR2 ANQGSEA. This CDR3 has 13 amino acids. V lost 4 bases to trimming and J lost 8 bases, with 15 bases between them. The CDR3 region has the DNA TGCAGCGTTGCTGGGTCACCGGCGTACACCATATATTTT. Its translation is CSVAGSPAYTIYF.

The rearrangement links TRBV5-5 to TRBJ2-7; possible D gene TRBD1, 6 bases. V lost 4 bases, J lost 4 bases, and 15 bases lay in between. The germline V gene has CDR1 SGHKS and CDR2 YYEKEE (reference sequence). This CDR3 comprises 14 residues. The CDR3 sequence: CASSPGTNFYEQYF. The CDR3 DNA follows: TGTGCCAGCAGCCCCGGGACAAATTTTTACGAGCAGTACTTC.